The next 20 T cell receptor beta chains were all read from a single sample in a study of T cell responses to AZD1222 COVID-19 vaccine. Profiled with immunoSEQ multiplex PCR; TCRdb holds only in-frame clones, not every one. The top ten clones hold about 1.1% of a sample with some 130,000 clones, under 95% of them seen once. Sequenced material: peripheral blood, taken 28 days after the second AZD1222 dose. These receptors were taken from an adult who received the AZD1222 COVID-19 vaccine.

V gene TRBV6-5 combines with J gene TRBJ1-5, with TRBD1 identical over 8 bases. Germline-derived CDR1 and CDR2 are MNHEY and SVGAGI. This CDR3 comprises 14 residues. V shed 6 bases and J 6 bases; nucleotides not matched to a gene: 7. CDR3 nucleotides: TGTGCCAGCAGACCTCCAGGGGGCAGTCAGCCCCAGCATTTT. Translating gives CASRPPGGSQPQHF.

The V call is TRBV7-8, the J call TRBJ2-1, with 8 positions matching TRBD1. The germline V gene has CDR1 SGHVS and CDR2 FQNEAQ. This CDR3 has 14 amino acids. V was pared by 5 bases and J by 4 bases, with 4 bases of the junction left unmatched. Written as DNA, the CDR3 is TGTGCCAGCAGCCCCCGGGACAGGTACAATGAGCAGTTCTTC. This translates into CASSPRDRYNEQFF.

The rearrangement joins TRBV20-1 to TRBJ1-2; D not resolved. Germline loops: CDR1 DFQATT, CDR2 SNEGSKA (reference sequence). This CDR3 is built from 11 residues. The V end was cut by 2 bases, the J end by 9 bases, with 10 bases between. CDR3 bases: TGCAGTGCTAGAACCCGGACTCGCTACACCTTC. Translated: CSARTRTRYTF.

This chain joins TRBV7-8 and TRBJ1-6, with a possible D match to TRBD1 (6 bases). With 5 bases removed from V and 4 bases from J, the gap between germline ends came to 9 bases. The CDR3 has 14 amino acids. The germline gives CDR1 SGHVS, CDR2 FQNEAQ. The DNA of the CDR3 is TGTGCCAGCAGCCGGACAGTGTATAATTCACCCCTCCACTTT. This gives the protein CASSRTVYNSPLHF.

CDR3: CASSFTPSGDKSYNEQFF. In DNA form, the CDR3 reads TGTGCCAGCAGTTTTACCCCGTCGGGGGATAAATCCTACAATGAGCAGTTCTTC. This chain links TRBV28 with TRBJ2-1; D possibly corresponds to TRBD2 (6 bases). Germline V gene data show CDR1 as MDHEN and CDR2 as SYDVKM. Trimming took off 3 bases at V and 1 base at J, with 19 bases between the two ends. There are 18 residues in the CDR3. The variable domain in full, completed from reference TRBV28 and TRBJ2-1, reads DVKVTQSSRYLVKRTGEKVFLECVQDMDHENMFWYRQDPGLGLRLIYFSYDVKMKEKGDIPEGYSVSREKKERFSLILESASTNQTSMYLCASSFTPSGDKSYNEQFFGPGTRLTVL.

As DNA, the CDR3 is TGTGCCAGCTCACCCACCAGCTTCTACTCCTACGAGCAGTACTTC. Encoded protein: CASSPTSFYSYEQYF. The V gene is TRBV18, the J gene TRBJ2-7; D uncertain. V was shortened by 3 bases and J by 0 bases, with 12 bases between the two germline ends. The CDR3 totals 15 residues. Germline values: CDR1 KGHSH, CDR2 LQKENI. Full variable domain (rest looked up from reference TRBV18 and TRBJ2-7): NAGVMQNPRHLVRRRGQEARLRCSPMKGHSHVYWYRQLPEEGLKFMVYLQKENIIDESGMPKERFSAEFPKEGPSILRIQQVVRGDSAAYFCASSPTSFYSYEQYFGPGTRLTVT.

The V call is TRBV6-6, the J call TRBJ1-5, with TRBD1 matching over 7 bases. In germline, CDR1 is MNHNY, CDR2 SVGAGI (reference sequence). V was clipped by 5 bases and J by 3 bases; unmatched bases: 22. The CDR3 totals 20 residues. CDR3 residues: CASSPTATGPFGEDNQPQHF. The CDR3 DNA follows: TGTGCCAGCAGTCCTACGGCGACAGGGCCTTTCGGGGAAGACAATCAGCCCCAGCATTTT.

The V and J genes are TRBV7-8 and TRBJ1-4; 7 bases map to TRBD1. Germline-derived CDR1 and CDR2 are SGHVS and FQNEAQ. The J segment lost 5 bases and the V segment lost 4 bases, leaving 7 bases of the junction unmatched. The CDR3 length is 15 residues. The chain's CDR3 is CASSSPGQQNEKLFF. DNA of the CDR3: TGTGCCAGCAGCTCCCCGGGACAGCAGAATGAAAAACTGTTTTTT.

This clone has a handful of counts. The V call is TRBV5-1, the J call TRBJ2-5; TRBD2 agrees at 13 bases. Per germline, CDR1 SGHRS and CDR2 YFSETQ. Trimming at V came to 4 bases and at J to 0 bases, leaving 3 bases not matched to a gene. CDR3 length: 16 amino acids. The CDR3 spells CASSPGTSGNQETQYF. Here the CDR3 DNA reads TGCGCCAGCAGCCCGGGGACTAGCGGGAACCAAGAGACCCAGTACTTC.

The rearrangement uses TRBV9 and TRBJ2-1; 8 nucleotides match TRBD2. Germline values: CDR1 SGDLS, CDR2 YYNGEE. V dropped 4 bases and J dropped 6; count of bases not matched to a gene: 15. CDR3 length: 17 amino acids. The CDR3 sequence is CASSTIGAREVGNEQFF. In DNA form, the CDR3 reads TGTGCCAGCAGCACAATAGGAGCGCGGGAGGTGGGCAATGAGCAGTTCTTC.

V usage is TRBV5-1 and J usage is TRBJ2-3, with no clear D. The CDR3 loop spans 14 amino acids. Germline V lookup: CDR1 SGHRS, CDR2 YFSETQ. V was clipped by 7 bases and J by 4 bases, with 16 bases between them. As DNA, the CDR3 is TGCGCCAGCTGCACAACAGCCTCAGCAGATACGCAGTATTTT. Amino acids: CASCTTASADTQYF.

The chain joins TRBV30 to TRBJ1-5; possible D gene TRBD1, 6 bases. The ends were cut back, 4 bases at V and 0 bases at J, with 19 bases in the middle. Germline V gene lookup returns CDR1 GTSNPN and CDR2 SVGIG (reference sequence). This CDR3 region has 17 residues. This chain's CDR3 is CAWNNQGFGSSNQPQHF. The DNA for the CDR3 is TGTGCCTGGAATAATCAGGGGTTTGGTAGTAGCAATCAGCCCCAGCATTTT. The complete variable domain, with remaining parts taken from reference TRBV30 and TRBJ1-5, reads SQTIHQWPATLVQPVGSPLSLECTVEGTSNPNLYWYRQAAGRGLQLLFYSVGIGQISSEVPQNLSASRPQDRQFILSSKKLLLSDSGFYLCAWNNQGFGSSNQPQHFGDGTRLSIL.

The J gene is TRBJ1-4, the V gene TRBV5-1; D gene uncertain. The CDR3 sequence is 15 residues long. V lost 3 bases and J lost 7, with 16 bases in between. Germline V gives CDR1 SGHRS, CDR2 YFSETQ. In DNA form, the CDR3 reads TGCGCCAGCAGCTCGGGAGTACAGTCGGCTGAAAAACTGTTTTTT. Its protein product is CASSSGVQSAEKLFF.

The genes are TRBV6-1 and TRBJ1-1; possible D gene TRBD1, 5 bases. Germline loops: CDR1 MNHNS, CDR2 SASEGT. Trimming removed 1 base at V and 2 bases at J, with 17 bases between. This CDR3 is 17 amino acids long. The CDR3 nucleotides are TGTGCCAGCAGTGAAGATCCCGGCCAGGGCCTTAACACTGAAGCTTTCTTT. Its protein is CASSEDPGQGLNTEAFF.

The chain carries TRBV7-2 and TRBJ2-7, with 7 bases identical to TRBD2. The CDR3 runs 16 residues. Germline-derived CDR1 and CDR2 are SGHTA and FQGNSA. Trimming at V came to 6 bases and at J to 3 bases, leaving 14 bases not matched to a gene. CDR3 in DNA: TGTGCCAGCAGACTAGGGATGATGGCGGGAGTCTACGAGCAGTACTTC. This gives the protein CASRLGMMAGVYEQYF.

The chain joins TRBV19 to TRBJ1-5; weak D call: TRBD1 (5 bases). The CDR3 contains 12 residues. Germline V gene lookup returns CDR1 LNHDA and CDR2 SQIVND (reference sequence). Trimming shortened V by 4 bases and J by 6 bases, and 7 bases separated the two germline ends. The CDR3 DNA follows: TGTGCCAGTAGTACGGGGGGTCAGCCCCAGCATTTT. This sequence encodes CASSTGGQPQHF.

This chain links TRBV7-8 with TRBJ1-2; 9 bases are a match to TRBD1. The CDR3 spans 16 residues. CDR1 is SGHVS, CDR2 FQNEAQ, per germline. The junction had 14 bases not matched to a gene; V was cut back by 5 bases and J by 7 bases. For the CDR3, the DNA is TGTGCCAGCAGCCGTCCCGGGACAGGGACAGATCCTGGCTACACCTTC. Its protein product is CASSRPGTGTDPGYTF.

The V call is TRBV2, the J call TRBJ2-7, with 10 bases fitting TRBD2. Germline CDR1 reads SNHLY; CDR2 reads FYNNEI. The CDR3 totals 13 residues. V dropped 8 bases and J dropped 1; count of bases not matched to a gene: 2. The CDR3 region is CASRSGRSYEQYF. CDR3 DNA sequence: TGTGCCAGCCGTAGCGGGAGGTCCTACGAGCAGTACTTC.

This clone appeared a few times. V usage is TRBV2 and J usage is TRBJ1-2; maybe TRBD1 (6 bases). The germline V gene has CDR1 SNHLY and CDR2 FYNNEI. V gave up 3 bases and J gave up 9 bases, with 11 bases separating them. The CDR3 contains 12 residues. The CDR3 DNA reads TGTGCCAGCAGTGAGCACAGGGAGCGCTACACCTTC. Translation gives CASSEHRERYTF.

This clone was detected only once. The gene calls are TRBV6-2 or TRBV6-3 and TRBJ2-3; no reliable D call. The CDR3 is made up of 12 amino acids. CDR1 MNHEY and CDR2 SVGEGT come from the germline V gene. V was cut by 3 bases and J by 6 bases, with 7 bases left in between. This chain's CDR3 is CASSYPIDTQYF. CDR3 coding DNA: TGTGCCAGCAGTTATCCAATCGATACGCAGTATTTT.